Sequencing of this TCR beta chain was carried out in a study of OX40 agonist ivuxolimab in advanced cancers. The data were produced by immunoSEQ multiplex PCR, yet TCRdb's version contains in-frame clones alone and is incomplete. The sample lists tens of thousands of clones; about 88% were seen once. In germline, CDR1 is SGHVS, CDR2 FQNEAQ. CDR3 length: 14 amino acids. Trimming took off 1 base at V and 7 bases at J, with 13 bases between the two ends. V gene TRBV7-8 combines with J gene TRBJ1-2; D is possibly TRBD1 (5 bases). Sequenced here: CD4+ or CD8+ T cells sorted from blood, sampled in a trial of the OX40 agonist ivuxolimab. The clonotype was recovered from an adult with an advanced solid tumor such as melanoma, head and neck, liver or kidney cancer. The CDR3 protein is CASSLVDTGGGYTF. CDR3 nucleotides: TGTGCCAGCAGCTTAGTCGACACCGGGGGTGGCTACACCTTC. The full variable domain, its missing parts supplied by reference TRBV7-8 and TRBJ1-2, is GAGVSQSPRYKVAKRGQDVALRCDPISGHVSLFWYQQALGQGPEFLTYFQNEAQLDKSGLPSDRFFAERPEGSVSTLKIQRTQQEDSAVYLCASSLVDTGGGYTFGSGTRLTVV.